Shown below are 14 T cell receptor beta chains from a single sample sequenced in a study of blood T cells in healthy people across ages. Using a J-beta primer mix together with a sample-barcoded 5' primer, a second PCR was run for roughly 7 to 11 cycles. TCRdb fed the 5' RACE reads into MiXCR, producing one record per CDR3 protein. This sample has approximately 1,100,000 distinct CDR3 sequences; less than 50% occur once, and the top ten carry 18%. The source material was blood. Source of these receptors: a woman in her sixties in good health.

The V call is TRBV7-3, the J call TRBJ2-1, with TRBD2 matching over 8 bases. CDR1 and CDR2 (germline): SGHTA, FQGTGA. CDR3 size: 15 residues. The junction had 8 bases not matched to a gene; V was cut back by 6 bases and J by 4 bases. The CDR3 is CASSPSGRTYNEQFF. In DNA form, the CDR3 reads TGTGCCAGCAGTCCAAGCGGGAGAACTTACAATGAGCAGTTCTTC.

The gene calls are TRBV6-2 or TRBV6-3 and TRBJ2-7, with D perhaps matching TRBD1 (6 bases). The CDR3 has 14 amino acids. Germline assignment: CDR1 MNHEY and CDR2 SVGEGT. The ends were cut back, 4 bases at V and 7 bases at J, with 17 bases in the middle. Written as DNA, the CDR3 is TGTGCCAGCAGTTTCGACCGGGACAAGAGGGAGCAGTACTTC. Protein: CASSFDRDKREQYF.

The gene calls are TRBV18 and TRBJ2-7; 12 nucleotides align to TRBD2. The germline V gene has CDR1 KGHSH and CDR2 LQKENI. The CDR3 covers 14 residues. With V trimmed by 5 bases and J by 7 bases, 6 bases remained unmatched. CDR3: CASSTSGRNWEQYF. In DNA, the CDR3 is TGTGCCAGCTCAACTAGCGGGAGGAACTGGGAGCAGTACTTC. Full variable domain (outside the CDR3, taken from reference TRBV18 and TRBJ2-7): NAGVMQNPRHLVRRRGQEARLRCSPMKGHSHVYWYRQLPEEGLKFMVYLQKENIIDESGMPKERFSAEFPKEGPSILRIQQVVRGDSAAYFCASSTSGRNWEQYFGPGTRLTVT.

In this sample, this clonotype turned up a few times. The chain uses TRBV7-9 and TRBJ1-1; D is unclear. Germline CDR1 is SEHNR and CDR2 is FQNEAQ (reference sequence). The CDR3 has 11 residues. Trimming stripped 5 bases from V and 6 bases from J, with 7 bases between. The CDR3 sequence is CASSGEAEAFF. The CDR3 region has the DNA TGTGCCAGCAGCGGAGAGGCTGAAGCTTTCTTT.

With regard to this clonotype: A much more abundant neighbour one base away suggests this may be a read error. V gene TRBV27 combines with J gene TRBJ2-7; D gene ambiguous. Germline loops: CDR1 MNHEY, CDR2 SMNVEV (reference sequence). The CDR3 runs 11 residues. V lost 6 bases and J 5 bases, leaving 8 bases between the germline ends. This CDR3 reads CASRNTHEQYF. The CDR3 bases are TGTGCCAGCAGGAACACCCACGAGCAGTACTTC.

The chain links TRBV29-1 to TRBJ2-2; a weak D match, TRBD2 (6 bases). The CDR3 consists of 14 residues. Per germline, CDR1 SQVTM and CDR2 ANQGSEA. Between the trimmed V and J ends, which lost 5 bases and 2 bases, there was a span of 12 bases. The CDR3 loop is CSVQGLPNTGELFF. In DNA form, the CDR3 reads TGCAGCGTTCAGGGACTTCCTAACACCGGGGAGCTGTTTTTT.

In this sample, this clonotype turned up a few times. This chain uses TRBV10-3 with TRBJ2-1, with TRBD2 matching 8 bases. The length of the CDR3 is 10 residues. The germline gives CDR1 ENHRY, CDR2 SYGVKD. The trim removed 10 bases at V and 8 bases at J, leaving 1 base unmatched. The CDR3 DNA reads TGTGCCACGGGGGGGCATGAGCAGTTCTTC. Translated, it gives CATGGHEQFF.

The chain carries TRBV20-1 and TRBJ2-7; D may match TRBD1 or TRBD2 (5 bases each). The tail of the sequence fits TRBJ2-5 better, so the J call may be wrong. CDR3 length: 16 amino acids. The germline CDR1 and CDR2 sequences are DFQATT and SNEGSKA (reference sequence). The CDR3 region is CSARDYRGPRFETQYF. DNA for the CDR3: TGCAGTGCTAGAGATTATCGGGGACCCCGATTCGAGACCCAGTACTTC.

As concerns this clonotype: A read error may account for a junction end that differs from germline. The gene calls are TRBV13 and TRBJ2-5; 11 bases map to TRBD1. CDR3 length: 15 residues. Looked up from germline, CDR1 is PRHDT and CDR2 is FYEKMQ (reference sequence). The CDR3, as DNA: TGTGCCTGCAGCAGGACAGGGGGCGCGGAAGAGACCCAGTACTTC. Amino acid sequence: CACSRTGGAEETQYF. The entire variable domain, with the rest obtained from reference TRBV13 and TRBJ2-5, is as follows: AAGVIQSPRHLIKEKRETATLKCYPIPRHDTVYWYQQGPGQDPQFLISFYEKMQSDKGSIPDRFSAQQFSDYHSELNMSSLELGDSALYFCACSRTGGAEETQYFGPGTRLLVL.

This clonotype was recorded a few times. The rearrangement links TRBV5-1 to TRBJ1-5; the D gene is possibly TRBD1 (5 bases). Trimming stripped 4 bases from V and 5 bases from J, with 16 bases between. Germline assignment: CDR1 SGHRS and CDR2 YFSETQ. The CDR3 sequence is 15 residues long. DNA of the CDR3: TGCGCCAGCAGCCTCACCGGGACGGAGGATCAGCCCCAGCATTTT. Its protein is CASSLTGTEDQPQHF. The entire variable domain, with the rest obtained from reference TRBV5-1 and TRBJ1-5, is as follows: KAGVTQTPRYLIKTRGQQVTLSCSPISGHRSVSWYQQTPGQGLQFLFEYFSETQRNKGNFPGRFSGRQFSNSRSEMNVSTLELGDSALYLCASSLTGTEDQPQHFGDGTRLSIL.

The table lists this clonotype with a few counts. The chain employs TRBV5-1 and TRBJ2-7; D is ambiguous. Germline V CDR1 and CDR2: SGHRS, YFSETQ. The V gene lost 0 bases and the J gene lost 2 bases, with 12 bases spanning the gap. The CDR3 contains 15 residues. CDR3 region: CASSLEGRPAYEQYF. The CDR3 bases are TGCGCCAGCAGCTTGGAGGGCAGGCCAGCCTACGAGCAGTACTTC.

The J gene is TRBJ1-6, the V gene TRBV21-1; the table's D call of TRBD1 was not tested on the DNA. TRBV21-1 is a documented pseudogene. The CDR3 is made up of 15 amino acids. CDR3 DNA sequence: TGTGCCAGCAGCACCAAGGGACAGGCTAATTCACCCCTCCACTTT. It specifies CASSTKGQANSPLHF.

The rearrangement joins TRBV29-1 to TRBJ2-1; D remains unclear. Trimming shortened V by 7 bases and J by 4 bases, and 11 bases separated the two germline ends. Germline V gives CDR1 SQVTM, CDR2 ANQGSEA. CDR3 length: 12 residues. This CDR3 is CSARWSYNEQFF. Written as DNA, the CDR3 is TGCAGCGCCCGGTGGTCTTACAATGAGCAGTTCTTC.

Turning to this clonotype: A junction boundary mismatches the germline segment, possibly from a read error. The chain recombines TRBV27 with TRBJ2-7; 12 nucleotides line up with TRBD2. Germline CDR1 is MNHEY and CDR2 is SMNVEV (reference sequence). This CDR3 comprises 18 residues. The CDR3 here is CASSPPPRLAGASYEQYF. CDR3 DNA: TGCGCCAGCAGTCCTCCTCCCCGACTAGCGGGAGCCTCCTACGAGCAGTACTTC.